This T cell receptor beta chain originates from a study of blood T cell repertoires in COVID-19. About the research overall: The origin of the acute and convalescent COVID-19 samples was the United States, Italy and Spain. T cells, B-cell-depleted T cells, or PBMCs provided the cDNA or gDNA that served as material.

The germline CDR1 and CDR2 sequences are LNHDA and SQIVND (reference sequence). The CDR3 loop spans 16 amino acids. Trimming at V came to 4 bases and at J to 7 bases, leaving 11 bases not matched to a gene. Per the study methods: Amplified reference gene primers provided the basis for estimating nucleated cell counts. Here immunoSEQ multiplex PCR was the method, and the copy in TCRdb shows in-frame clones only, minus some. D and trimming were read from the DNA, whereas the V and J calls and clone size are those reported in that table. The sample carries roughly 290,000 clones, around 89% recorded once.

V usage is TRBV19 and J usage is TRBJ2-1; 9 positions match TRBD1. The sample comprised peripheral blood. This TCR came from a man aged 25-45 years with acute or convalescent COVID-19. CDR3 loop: CASSTYRGHRGNEQFF. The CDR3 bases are TGTGCCAGTAGTACCTACAGGGGGCACAGGGGGAATGAGCAGTTCTTC.